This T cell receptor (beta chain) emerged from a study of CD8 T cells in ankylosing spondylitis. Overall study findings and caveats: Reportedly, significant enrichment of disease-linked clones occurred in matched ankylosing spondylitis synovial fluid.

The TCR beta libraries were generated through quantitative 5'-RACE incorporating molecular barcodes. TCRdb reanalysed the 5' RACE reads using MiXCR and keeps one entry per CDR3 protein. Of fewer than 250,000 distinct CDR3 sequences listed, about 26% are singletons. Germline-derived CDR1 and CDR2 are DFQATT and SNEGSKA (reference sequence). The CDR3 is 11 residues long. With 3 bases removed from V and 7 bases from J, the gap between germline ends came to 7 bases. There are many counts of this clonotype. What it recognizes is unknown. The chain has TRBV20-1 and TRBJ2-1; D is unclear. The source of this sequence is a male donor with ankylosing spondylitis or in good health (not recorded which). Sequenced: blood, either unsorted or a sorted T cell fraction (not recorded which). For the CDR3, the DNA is TGCAGTGCTAGTACCCCTAATGAGCAGTTCTTC. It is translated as CSASTPNEQFF.